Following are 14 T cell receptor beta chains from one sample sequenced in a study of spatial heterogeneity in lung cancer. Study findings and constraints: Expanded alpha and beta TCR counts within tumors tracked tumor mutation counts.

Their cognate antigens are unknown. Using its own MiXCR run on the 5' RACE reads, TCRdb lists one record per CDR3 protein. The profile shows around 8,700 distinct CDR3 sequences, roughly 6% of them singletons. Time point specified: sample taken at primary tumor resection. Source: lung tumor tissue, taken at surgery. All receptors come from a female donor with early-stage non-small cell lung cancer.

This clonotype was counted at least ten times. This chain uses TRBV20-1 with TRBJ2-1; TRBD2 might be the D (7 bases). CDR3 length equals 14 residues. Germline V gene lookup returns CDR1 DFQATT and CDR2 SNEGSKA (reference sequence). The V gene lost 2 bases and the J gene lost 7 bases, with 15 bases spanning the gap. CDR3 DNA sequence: TGCAGTGCTAGACCCCGGGGGGCCACAAATGAGCAGTTCTTC. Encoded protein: CSARPRGATNEQFF.

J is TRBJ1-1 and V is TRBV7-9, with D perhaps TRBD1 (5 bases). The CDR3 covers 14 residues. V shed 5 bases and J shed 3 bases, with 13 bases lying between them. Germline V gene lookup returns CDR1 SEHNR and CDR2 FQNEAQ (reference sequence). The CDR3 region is CASSPGTRDTEAFF. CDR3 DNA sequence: TGTGCCAGCAGCCCCGGGACCCGCGACACTGAAGCTTTCTTT.

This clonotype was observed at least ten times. Here the CDR3 reads CASSYSYRDGYTF. The CDR3 coding sequence is TGTGCCAGCAGTTATTCGTACAGGGATGGCTACACCTTC. The V call is TRBV6-2 or TRBV6-3, the J call TRBJ1-2, with a weak D call TRBD1 (6 bases). The CDR3 has 13 residues. Germline V gives CDR1 MNHEY, CDR2 SVGEGT. Trimming pared 3 bases from V and 6 bases from J, leaving 11 bases between.

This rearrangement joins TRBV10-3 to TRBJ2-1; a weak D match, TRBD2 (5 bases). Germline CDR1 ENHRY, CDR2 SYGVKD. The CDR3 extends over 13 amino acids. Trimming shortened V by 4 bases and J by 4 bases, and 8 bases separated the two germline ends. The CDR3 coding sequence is TGTGCCATCAGTGGGGGAGAATACAATGAGCAGTTCTTC. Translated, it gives CAISGGEYNEQFF.

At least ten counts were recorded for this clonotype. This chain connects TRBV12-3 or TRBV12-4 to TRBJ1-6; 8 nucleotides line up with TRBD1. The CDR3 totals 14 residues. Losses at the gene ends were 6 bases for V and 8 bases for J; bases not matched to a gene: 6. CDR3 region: CASSRGQVYSPLHF. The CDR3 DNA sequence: TGTGCCAGCAGCCGGGGACAGGTTTATTCACCCCTCCACTTT.

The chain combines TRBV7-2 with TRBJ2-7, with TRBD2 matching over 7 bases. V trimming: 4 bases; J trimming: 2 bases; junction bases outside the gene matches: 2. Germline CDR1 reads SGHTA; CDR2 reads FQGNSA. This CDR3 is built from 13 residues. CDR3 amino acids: CASSSGTTYEQYF. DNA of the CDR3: TGTGCCAGCAGCTCCGGGACTACCTACGAGCAGTACTTC.

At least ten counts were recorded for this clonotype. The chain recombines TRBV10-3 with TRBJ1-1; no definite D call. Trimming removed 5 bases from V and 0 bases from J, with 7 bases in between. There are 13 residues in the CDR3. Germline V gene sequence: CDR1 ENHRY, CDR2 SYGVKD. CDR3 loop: CAISQDMNTEAFF. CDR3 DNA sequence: TGTGCCATCAGTCAGGATATGAACACTGAAGCTTTCTTT.

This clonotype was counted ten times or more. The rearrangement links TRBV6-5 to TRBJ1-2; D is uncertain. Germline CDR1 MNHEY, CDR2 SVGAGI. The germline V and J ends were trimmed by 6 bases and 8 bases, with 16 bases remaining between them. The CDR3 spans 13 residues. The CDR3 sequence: CASSPGSPGGYTF. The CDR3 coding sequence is TGTGCCAGCAGCCCCGGGTCTCCAGGCGGCTACACCTTC.

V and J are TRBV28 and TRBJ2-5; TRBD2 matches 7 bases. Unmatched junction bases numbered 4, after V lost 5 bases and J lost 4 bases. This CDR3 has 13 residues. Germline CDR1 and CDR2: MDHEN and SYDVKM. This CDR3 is CASSLPGGETQYF. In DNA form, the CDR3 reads TGTGCCAGCAGTCTCCCGGGGGGAGAGACCCAGTACTTC.

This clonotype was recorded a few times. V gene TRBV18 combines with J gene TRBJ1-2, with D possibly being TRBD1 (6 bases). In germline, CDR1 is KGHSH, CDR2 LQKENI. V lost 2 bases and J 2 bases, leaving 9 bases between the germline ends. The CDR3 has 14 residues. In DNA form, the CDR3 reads TGTGCCAGCTCACCAGCAGGGACAAACTATGGCTACACCTTC. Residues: CASSPAGTNYGYTF.

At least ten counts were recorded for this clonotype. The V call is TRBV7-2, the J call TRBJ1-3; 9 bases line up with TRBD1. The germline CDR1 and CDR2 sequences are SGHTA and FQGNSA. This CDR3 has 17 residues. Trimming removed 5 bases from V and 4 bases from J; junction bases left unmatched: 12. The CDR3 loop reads CASSRVTGGGRGNTIYF. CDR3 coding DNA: TGTGCCAGCAGCCGAGTAACAGGGGGCGGCAGGGGAAACACCATATATTTT.

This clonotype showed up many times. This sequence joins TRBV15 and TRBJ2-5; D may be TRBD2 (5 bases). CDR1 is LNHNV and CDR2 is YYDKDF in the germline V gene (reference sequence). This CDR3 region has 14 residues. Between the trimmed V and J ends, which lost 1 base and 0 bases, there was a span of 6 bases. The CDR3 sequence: CATSRGTYQETQYF. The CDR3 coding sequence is TGTGCCACCAGCAGAGGGACTTACCAAGAGACCCAGTACTTC.

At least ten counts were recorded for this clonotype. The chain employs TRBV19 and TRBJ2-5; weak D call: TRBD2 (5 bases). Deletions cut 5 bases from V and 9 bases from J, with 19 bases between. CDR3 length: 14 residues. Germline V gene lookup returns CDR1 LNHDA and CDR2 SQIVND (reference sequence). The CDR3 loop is CASSPSTQRGSQYF. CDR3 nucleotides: TGTGCCAGTAGTCCTTCCACCCAAAGAGGGTCCCAGTACTTC.

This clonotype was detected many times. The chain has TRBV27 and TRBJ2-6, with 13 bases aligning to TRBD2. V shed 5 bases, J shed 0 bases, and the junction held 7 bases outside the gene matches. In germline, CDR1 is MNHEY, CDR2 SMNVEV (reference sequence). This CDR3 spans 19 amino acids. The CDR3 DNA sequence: TGTGCCAGCAGTACGACTAGCGGGGGGCTGAGCTCTGGGGCCAACGTCCTGACTTTC. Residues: CASSTTSGGLSSGANVLTF.